The 6 T cell receptor beta chains below all came from one sample that was sequenced in a study of shared clonotypes between healthy human individuals. Sequencing was performed with immunoSEQ multiplex PCR; in TCRdb, only in-frame clones are kept and a portion is missing. Among 550,000 to 800,000 clones, about nine tenths were seen once, and the ten largest hold roughly 36%. Material for sequencing was memory CD8+ T cells from PBMCs. Regarding subset: CD45RO+ cells pooled with CCR7-negative TemRA cells. The receptors come from a man aged 18 to 30 in good health. Some clones in this sample may be carry-over from other donors' samples.

This clone was picked up one time. The rearrangement uses TRBV5-5 and TRBJ2-3; possible D gene TRBD1, 5 bases. CDR1 SGHKS and CDR2 YYEKEE come from the germline V gene (reference sequence). Trimming cost V 1 base and J 2 bases, with 20 bases left between them. This CDR3 spans 18 amino acids. DNA of the CDR3: TGTGCCAGCAGCTTGTGGTCTATATTGAGGACACACACAGATACGCAGTATTTT. Translation: CASSLWSILRTHTDTQYF.

The gene calls are TRBV18 and TRBJ2-1, with unresolved D. Germline V lookup: CDR1 KGHSH, CDR2 LQKENI. V was cut by 3 bases and J by 0 bases, with 6 bases left in between. CDR3 length: 14 amino acids. CDR3 DNA sequence: TGTGCCAGCTCACCCGCTGACTCCTACAATGAGCAGTTCTTC. Translation: CASSPADSYNEQFF.

V gene TRBV7-9 combines with J gene TRBJ2-7; D possibly matches TRBD1 or TRBD2 (5 bases each). Deletions cut 2 bases from V and 2 bases from J, with 13 bases between. CDR1 is SEHNR, CDR2 FQNEAQ, per germline (reference sequence). CDR3 size: 15 residues. In nucleotides, the CDR3 is TGTGCCAGCAGCTTACCGGGACCCAGGCCCTACGAGCAGTACTTC. This encodes CASSLPGPRPYEQYF.

The chain recombines TRBV28 with TRBJ1-5, with D unresolved. CDR1 and CDR2 (germline): MDHEN, SYDVKM. The CDR3 contains 15 residues. V lost 7 bases and J lost 0, with 13 bases in between. The CDR3 nucleotides read TGTGCCAGCACCTCGAGAGAGCATAGCAATCAGCCCCAGCATTTT. Its translation: CASTSREHSNQPQHF. The variable domain in full, completed from reference TRBV28 and TRBJ1-5, reads DVKVTQSSRYLVKRTGEKVFLECVQDMDHENMFWYRQDPGLGLRLIYFSYDVKMKEKGDIPEGYSVSREKKERFSLILESASTNQTSMYLCASTSREHSNQPQHFGDGTRLSIL.

V is TRBV11-2 and J is TRBJ2-5; D is uncertain. V was pared by 1 base and J by 5 bases, with 14 bases between. The CDR3 runs 15 residues. Germline V gene lookup returns CDR1 SGHAT and CDR2 FQNNGV. CDR3 region: CASSLGTSLGETQYF. CDR3 coding DNA: TGTGCCAGCAGCTTAGGGACCTCCTTAGGGGAGACCCAGTACTTC.

The genes are TRBV9 and TRBJ1-2, with no clear D. The germline V and J ends were trimmed by 3 bases and 2 bases, with 11 bases remaining between them. The CDR3 is 14 amino acids. Germline V CDR1 and CDR2: SGDLS, YYNGEE. As DNA, the CDR3 is TGTGCCAGCAGCGGACCCAGGTCCAACTATGGCTACACCTTC. It is translated as CASSGPRSNYGYTF.